Listed below are T cell receptor beta chains from one sample, sequenced in a study of shared clonotypes between healthy human individuals. Clones were read by immunoSEQ multiplex PCR, and TCRdb kept only the in-frame ones, dropping some. The sample has about 2 million clones, roughly 94% seen once; the top ten hold 1% to 1.5%. The sample was naive CD8+ T cells sorted from blood. These receptors were taken from a man aged 18 to 29 in good health. Each CDR3 is given with its conserved first and last residue. D genes are given only for firm matches. A clone size is listed for some rows: how often the clone was seen (once, few, many), or a class if it is expanded.

d_gene: NA
j_gene: TRBJ1-2
v_gene: TRBV28
abundance: NA
CDR3aa: CASSPGTEDFLSNYGYTF
CDR3nt: TGTGCCAGCAGCCCCGGGACGGAAGATTTTCTTTCGAACTATGGCTACACCTTC

d_gene: NA
j_gene: TRBJ2-7
v_gene: TRBV29-1
abundance: NA
CDR3aa: CSVETRGGTYEQYF
CDR3nt: TGCAGCGTTGAAACAAGGGGGGGGACCTACGAGCAGTACTTC

d_gene: TRBD2
j_gene: TRBJ2-7
v_gene: TRBV6-1
abundance: NA
CDR3aa: CASSGEGIREYYEQYF
CDR3nt: TGTGCCAGCAGTGGGGAGGGGATACGGGAGTATTACGAGCAGTACTTC

d_gene: NA
j_gene: TRBJ1-1
v_gene: TRBV4-3
abundance: NA
CDR3aa: CASSQMDRNTEAFF
CDR3nt: TGCGCCAGCAGCCAAATGGACAGGAACACTGAAGCTTTCTTT

d_gene: NA
j_gene: TRBJ2-7
v_gene: TRBV7-9
abundance: NA
CDR3aa: CASGPLSSYEQYF
CDR3nt: TGTGCCAGCGGTCCACTAAGCTCCTACGAGCAGTACTTC

d_gene: TRBD2
j_gene: TRBJ2-2
v_gene: TRBV5-5
abundance: NA
CDR3aa: CASSLSYRGGDTGELFF
CDR3nt: TGTGCCAGCAGCTTGTCATATAGGGGAGGGGACACCGGGGAGCTGTTTTTT

d_gene: NA
j_gene: TRBJ2-3
v_gene: TRBV19
abundance: few
CDR3aa: CASSILGTDTQYF
CDR3nt: TGTGCCAGTAGTATACTAGGCACAGATACGCAGTATTTT

d_gene: NA
j_gene: TRBJ2-3
v_gene: TRBV10-1
abundance: once
CDR3aa: CASSESPPGGETDTQYF
CDR3nt: TGCGCCAGCAGTGAGTCCCCCCCCGGGGGCGAAACAGATACGCAGTATTTT

d_gene: NA
j_gene: TRBJ2-7
v_gene: TRBV5-1
abundance: NA
CDR3aa: CASGGAAEQYF
CDR3nt: TGCGCCTCTGGGGGTGCCGCCGAGCAGTACTTC

d_gene: NA
j_gene: TRBJ2-7
v_gene: TRBV13
abundance: NA
CDR3aa: CASSHRQASYEQYF
CDR3nt: TGTGCCAGCAGCCACCGACAGGCCTCCTACGAGCAGTACTTC

d_gene: NA
j_gene: TRBJ1-1
v_gene: TRBV27
abundance: NA
CDR3aa: CASSPPGVGNTEAFF
CDR3nt: TGTGCCAGCAGTCCCCCGGGGGTCGGGAACACTGAAGCTTTCTTT

d_gene: NA
j_gene: TRBJ1-1
v_gene: TRBV11-2
abundance: NA
CDR3aa: CASSLGGEAFF
CDR3nt: TGTGCCAGCAGCTTAGGGGGGGAAGCTTTCTTT

d_gene: NA
j_gene: TRBJ2-7
v_gene: TRBV6-6
abundance: NA
CDR3aa: CASHTGNYEQYF
CDR3nt: TGTGCCAGCCACACAGGGAACTACGAGCAGTACTTC

d_gene: TRBD2
j_gene: TRBJ2-3
v_gene: TRBV11-2
abundance: NA
CDR3aa: CASSSHLAREADTQYF
CDR3nt: TGTGCCAGCAGCTCTCACCTCGCGCGGGAGGCAGATACGCAGTATTTT

d_gene: TRBD2
j_gene: TRBJ2-2
v_gene: TRBV19
abundance: NA
CDR3aa: CASSILPGLAGGTGELFF
CDR3nt: TGTGCCAGTAGTATTCTCCCCGGACTAGCGGGAGGGACGGGGGAGCTGTTTTTT

d_gene: NA
j_gene: TRBJ1-1
v_gene: TRBV6-5
abundance: NA
CDR3aa: CASSYSIGGASAFF
CDR3nt: TGTGCCAGCAGTTACTCGATTGGGGGCGCTTCGGCTTTCTTT

d_gene: NA
j_gene: TRBJ2-5
v_gene: TRBV28
abundance: NA
CDR3aa: CASSLSPETQYF
CDR3nt: TGTGCCAGCAGTTTAAGTCCGGAGACCCAGTACTTC

d_gene: NA
j_gene: TRBJ2-7
v_gene: TRBV27
abundance: NA
CDR3aa: CASSLTGVGYEQYF
CDR3nt: TGTGCCAGCAGTTTAACTGGGGTAGGTTACGAGCAGTACTTC

d_gene: NA
j_gene: TRBJ2-3
v_gene: TRBV6-6
abundance: NA
CDR3aa: CASSQAEYTDTQYF
CDR3nt: TGTGCCAGCAGTCAAGCGGAGTACACAGATACGCAGTATTTT

d_gene: TRBD2
j_gene: TRBJ2-4
v_gene: TRBV5-6
abundance: NA
CDR3aa: CASSLDRLAGGTKNIQYF
CDR3nt: TGTGCCAGCAGCTTGGACAGACTAGCGGGGGGTACCAAAAACATTCAGTACTTC

d_gene: NA
j_gene: TRBJ1-2
v_gene: TRBV4-3
abundance: NA
CDR3aa: CASSQDLGGAGGYTF
CDR3nt: TGCGCCAGCAGCCAAGATCTGGGGGGCGCGGGAGGCTACACCTTC

d_gene: TRBD1
j_gene: TRBJ2-7
v_gene: TRBV6-6
abundance: NA
CDR3aa: CASSSPQGNKHEQYF
CDR3nt: TGTGCCAGCAGTTCTCCACAGGGGAACAAACACGAGCAGTACTTC

d_gene: NA
j_gene: TRBJ2-7
v_gene: TRBV5-5
abundance: NA
CDR3aa: CASSFWLADTYEQYF
CDR3nt: TGTGCCAGCAGCTTCTGGCTAGCCGACACCTACGAGCAGTACTTC

d_gene: NA
j_gene: TRBJ1-6
v_gene: TRBV2
abundance: NA
CDR3aa: CASEGRPQGINSPLHF
CDR3nt: TGTGCCAGCGAGGGAAGACCTCAGGGCATTAATTCACCCCTCCACTTT

d_gene: TRBD1
j_gene: TRBJ2-3
v_gene: TRBV9
abundance: NA
CDR3aa: CASSGKGASEMDTQYF
CDR3nt: TGTGCCAGCAGCGGGAAGGGGGCCTCGGAAATGGATACGCAGTATTTT

d_gene: TRBD1
j_gene: TRBJ2-7
v_gene: TRBV10-2
abundance: NA
CDR3aa: CASTPDRGYEQYF
CDR3nt: TGCGCCAGCACCCCCGACAGGGGCTACGAGCAGTACTTC

d_gene: TRBD1
j_gene: TRBJ2-7
v_gene: TRBV6-5
abundance: NA
CDR3aa: CASSSGTGINEQYF
CDR3nt: TGTGCCAGCAGTTCGGGGACAGGGATTAACGAGCAGTACTTC

d_gene: NA
j_gene: TRBJ2-3
v_gene: TRBV19
abundance: once
CDR3aa: CASSSMGTDTQYF
CDR3nt: TGTGCCAGTAGTAGCATGGGCACAGATACGCAGTATTTT

d_gene: TRBD2
j_gene: TRBJ2-7
v_gene: TRBV14
abundance: NA
CDR3aa: CASSQESGAGAYEQYF
CDR3nt: TGTGCCAGCAGCCAAGAATCGGGAGCGGGAGCCTACGAGCAGTACTTC

d_gene: NA
j_gene: TRBJ2-5
v_gene: TRBV27
abundance: NA
CDR3aa: CASSLVGAKETQYF
CDR3nt: TGTGCCAGCAGTTTGGTTGGAGCTAAGGAGACCCAGTACTTC

d_gene: NA
j_gene: TRBJ2-4
v_gene: TRBV4-3
abundance: NA
CDR3aa: CASSQDMENIQYF
CDR3nt: TGCGCCAGCAGCCAAGATATGGAAAACATTCAGTACTTC

d_gene: NA
j_gene: TRBJ1-2
v_gene: TRBV6-1
abundance: NA
CDR3aa: CASSEGFNYGYTF
CDR3nt: TGTGCCAGCAGTGAAGGATTCAACTATGGCTACACCTTC

d_gene: NA
j_gene: TRBJ1-5
v_gene: TRBV19
abundance: NA
CDR3aa: CASSIPLWAQHF
CDR3nt: TGTGCCAGTAGTATCCCCCTATGGGCCCAGCATTTT

d_gene: NA
j_gene: TRBJ1-5
v_gene: TRBV6-1
abundance: NA
CDR3aa: CASSESGFMGNQPQHF
CDR3nt: TGTGCCAGCAGTGAATCCGGCTTTATGGGCAATCAGCCCCAGCATTTT

d_gene: NA
j_gene: TRBJ2-1
v_gene: TRBV4-2
abundance: NA
CDR3aa: CASSHGTPYNEQFF
CDR3nt: TGTGCCAGCAGCCACGGGACACCGTACAATGAGCAGTTCTTC

d_gene: NA
j_gene: TRBJ2-7
v_gene: TRBV28
abundance: once
CDR3aa: CASSSFPSLYEQYF
CDR3nt: TGTGCCAGCAGTTCGTTCCCCAGCCTCTACGAGCAGTACTTC

d_gene: NA
j_gene: TRBJ2-1
v_gene: TRBV2
abundance: NA
CDR3aa: CASTWSLEGSDNEQFF
CDR3nt: TGTGCCAGCACATGGTCCCTAGAGGGAAGTGACAATGAGCAGTTCTTC

d_gene: TRBD1
j_gene: TRBJ2-3
v_gene: TRBV6-5
abundance: NA
CDR3aa: CASRGGTGGTDTQYF
CDR3nt: TGTGCCAGCAGAGGGGGGACAGGGGGCACAGATACGCAGTATTTT

d_gene: NA
j_gene: TRBJ2-4
v_gene: TRBV4-1
abundance: NA
CDR3aa: CASSQVSGLAKNIQYF
CDR3nt: TGCGCCAGCAGCCAAGTTAGCGGACTAGCCAAAAACATTCAGTACTTC

d_gene: NA
j_gene: TRBJ1-5
v_gene: TRBV12-5
abundance: NA
CDR3aa: CASGFQGNQPQHF
CDR3nt: TGTGCTAGTGGTTTCCAGGGCAATCAGCCCCAGCATTTT

d_gene: TRBD1
j_gene: TRBJ1-1
v_gene: TRBV2
abundance: NA
CDR3aa: CARPGQGITEAFF
CDR3nt: TGTGCCAGGCCGGGACAGGGGATAACTGAAGCTTTCTTT

d_gene: NA
j_gene: TRBJ2-4
v_gene: TRBV29-1
abundance: NA
CDR3aa: CSAEGEAKNIQYF
CDR3nt: TGCAGCGCCGAGGGGGAGGCCAAAAACATTCAGTACTTC

d_gene: NA
j_gene: TRBJ2-2
v_gene: TRBV14
abundance: NA
CDR3aa: CASSWTEGGELFF
CDR3nt: TGTGCCAGCAGCTGGACAGAGGGCGGGGAGCTGTTTTTT

d_gene: NA
j_gene: TRBJ2-7
v_gene: TRBV10-3
abundance: NA
CDR3aa: CAISESGAIYEQYF
CDR3nt: TGTGCCATCAGTGAGTCGGGGGCCATATACGAGCAGTACTTC

d_gene: NA
j_gene: TRBJ2-7
v_gene: TRBV11-2
abundance: NA
CDR3aa: CASSPGEGFTYEQYF
CDR3nt: TGTGCCAGCTCGCCGGGTGAGGGTTTTACCTACGAGCAGTACTTC

d_gene: NA
j_gene: TRBJ2-7
v_gene: TRBV6-6
abundance: NA
CDR3aa: CASGLASYEQYF
CDR3nt: TGTGCCAGCGGCCTAGCGAGCTACGAGCAGTACTTC

d_gene: NA
j_gene: TRBJ2-1
v_gene: TRBV27
abundance: once
CDR3aa: CASSYRDTGFNEQFF
CDR3nt: TGTGCCAGCAGTTATCGGGACACGGGGTTCAATGAGCAGTTCTTC

d_gene: TRBD1
j_gene: TRBJ2-5
v_gene: TRBV6-5
abundance: NA
CDR3aa: CASSYSETGGETQYF
CDR3nt: TGTGCCAGCAGTTACTCGGAAACAGGGGGGGAGACCCAGTACTTC

d_gene: NA
j_gene: TRBJ1-6
v_gene: TRBV6-4
abundance: NA
CDR3aa: CASSDSPGWGYNSPLHF
CDR3nt: TGTGCCAGCAGTGACTCGCCTGGGTGGGGGTATAATTCACCCCTCCACTTT

d_gene: NA
j_gene: TRBJ2-7
v_gene: TRBV11-1
abundance: NA
CDR3aa: CASSQTPNEQYF
CDR3nt: TGTGCCAGCAGCCAGACTCCGAACGAGCAGTACTTC

d_gene: TRBD2
j_gene: TRBJ2-1
v_gene: TRBV5-6
abundance: NA
CDR3aa: CASIFDPAGGEQFF
CDR3nt: TGTGCCAGCATTTTTGATCCGGCGGGAGGTGAGCAGTTCTTC

d_gene: TRBD2
j_gene: TRBJ2-7
v_gene: TRBV27
abundance: NA
CDR3aa: CASTDGSSGRGYEQYF
CDR3nt: TGTGCCAGCACTGACGGATCTAGCGGGAGGGGGTACGAGCAGTACTTC

d_gene: TRBD2
j_gene: TRBJ2-7
v_gene: TRBV6-5
abundance: NA
CDR3aa: CASSYSLAGAREQYF
CDR3nt: TGTGCCAGCAGTTACTCGCTAGCGGGAGCTCGGGAGCAGTACTTC

d_gene: NA
j_gene: TRBJ2-7
v_gene: TRBV4-3
abundance: once
CDR3aa: CASSQDIGYANYEQYF
CDR3nt: TGCGCCAGCAGCCAAGATATAGGCTACGCGAACTACGAGCAGTACTTC

d_gene: TRBD2
j_gene: TRBJ2-2
v_gene: TRBV28
abundance: NA
CDR3aa: CASSFLAGGPVTGELFF
CDR3nt: TGTGCCAGCAGTTTCCTAGCGGGAGGGCCAGTCACCGGGGAGCTGTTTTTT

d_gene: NA
j_gene: TRBJ2-1
v_gene: TRBV2
abundance: NA
CDR3aa: CASSVGNEQFF
CDR3nt: TGTGCCAGCAGTGTTGGGAATGAGCAGTTCTTC

d_gene: NA
j_gene: TRBJ2-6
v_gene: TRBV9
abundance: NA
CDR3aa: CASSDGANVLTF
CDR3nt: TGTGCCAGCAGCGATGGGGCCAACGTCCTGACTTTC

d_gene: TRBD1
j_gene: TRBJ1-1
v_gene: TRBV30
abundance: NA
CDR3aa: CAWNRGLVTEAFF
CDR3nt: TGTGCCTGGAATAGGGGGCTAGTCACTGAAGCTTTCTTT

d_gene: NA
j_gene: TRBJ1-1
v_gene: TRBV6-1
abundance: NA
CDR3aa: CASSEADSLNTEAFF
CDR3nt: TGTGCCAGCAGTGAAGCGGACAGCTTGAACACTGAAGCTTTCTTT